The present TCR beta chain was sequenced within a study of blood T cell repertoires in COVID-19. The CDR3 runs to 13 residues. The V end was cut by 3 bases, the J end by 4 bases, with 10 bases between. Germline loops: CDR1 SGHTS, CDR2 YDEGEE. In the study's own analysis: Reference gene primer amplification in the assay estimated nucleated cell counts. Assay: immunoSEQ multiplex PCR; the TCRdb copy retains only in-frame clones and omits some. V and J calls and clone size follow that table, whereas D and trimming were derived from the DNA. This table has about 300,000 clones, around 92% appearing once. The material sequenced was peripheral blood. This sequence joins TRBV5-8 and TRBJ2-5; weak D call: TRBD1 (6 bases). This TCR came from a woman aged 30 to 39 with COVID-19, enrolled during active disease. CDR3 coding DNA: TGTGCCAGCAGCTGGACGGACAGAGAGACCCAGTACTTC. This sequence encodes CASSWTDRETQYF.